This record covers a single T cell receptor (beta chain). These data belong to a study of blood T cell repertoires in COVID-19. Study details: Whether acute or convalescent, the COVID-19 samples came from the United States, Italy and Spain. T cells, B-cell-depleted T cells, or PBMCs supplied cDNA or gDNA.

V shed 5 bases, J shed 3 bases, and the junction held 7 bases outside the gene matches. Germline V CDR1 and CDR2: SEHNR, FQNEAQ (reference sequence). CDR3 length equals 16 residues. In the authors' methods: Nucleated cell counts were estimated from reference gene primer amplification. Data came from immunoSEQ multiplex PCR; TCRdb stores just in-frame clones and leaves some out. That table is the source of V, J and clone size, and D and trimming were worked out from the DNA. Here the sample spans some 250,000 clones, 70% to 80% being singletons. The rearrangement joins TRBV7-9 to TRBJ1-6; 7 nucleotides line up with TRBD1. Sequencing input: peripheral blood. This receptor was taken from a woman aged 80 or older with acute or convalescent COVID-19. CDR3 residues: CASSPGTENYNSPLHF. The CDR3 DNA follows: TGTGCCAGCAGCCCCGGGACAGAAAACTATAATTCACCCCTCCACTTT.